This TCR beta chain appears in the sequencing data of a study of T cells in Graves' hyperthyroidism and ophthalmopathy. Study as a whole: Peripheral blood was drawn at first diagnosis, prior to all treatment. Points from the study as a whole: Researchers found most expanded thyroid clonotypes above 0.001 in blood as well.

This clonotype showed up many times. Antigen specificity is unknown. The CDR3 is 13 residues long. Trimming cost V 6 bases and J 6 bases, with 14 bases left between them. Every diagnosis used clinical symptoms, serum thyroxine and TRAb, thyroid ultrasound and orbital computed tomography. Amplification of TCR beta CDR3 regions was performed using RNA transcripts as template. With the HTBI primer set, the TCR CDR3 went through a first round of RT-PCR. TCRdb fed the multiplex PCR reads into MiXCR, producing one record per CDR3 protein. The sample consists of about 520,000 distinct CDR3 sequences, around 22% of them appearing once.

The V call is TRBV12-3 or TRBV12-4, the J call TRBJ2-5; perhaps TRBD2 as D (5 bases). The sequenced sample consisted of blood. This clonotype was obtained from a woman aged 30 to 39 with Graves' ophthalmopathy. The CDR3 nucleotides read TGTGCCAGCAGCAAATCCGGGGTACAGACCCAGTACTTC. This gives the protein CASSKSGVQTQYF.